A single count supports the clone carrying this TCR beta chain. Its target is not known. This sample stems from a study of T-cell memory formation after mild COVID-19. General study findings and limits: Nothing showed for sure that second-wave clones peaking on day 37 were SARS-CoV-2 specific.

5'RACE primed from the constant segment yielded TCR alpha and TCR beta cDNA libraries bearing sample barcodes and UMIs. TCRdb re-analysed the 5' RACE reads in MiXCR, keeping a single row per CDR3 protein. Among about 100,000 distinct CDR3 sequences listed, over 15% were seen once. V shed 2 bases, J shed 0 bases, and the junction held 6 bases outside the gene matches. The CDR3 is 18 residues long. CDR1 is LGHNA, CDR2 YSLEER, per germline. The chain has TRBV4-3 and TRBJ2-6, with 8 bases fitting TRBD1. The specimen was PBMCs or a T cell subset sorted from them (not recorded which). The TCR was taken from a man between 18 and 35 years old who had mild COVID-19 (a few samples of this study predate the infection). Cell type and time point are not known. The CDR3 here is CASSQKLGQASGANVLTF. DNA of the CDR3: TGCGCCAGCAGCCAAAAGTTGGGACAGGCCTCTGGGGCCAACGTCCTGACTTTC.